These 30 T cell receptor beta chains were sequenced from one sample in a study of CD8 T cells in ankylosing spondylitis. One entry per CDR3 protein results from TCRdb running MiXCR on the 5' RACE reads. The sample lists about 200,000 distinct CDR3 sequences; roughly 25% were seen once. The material sequenced was blood, either unsorted or a sorted T cell fraction (not recorded which). The source is a male donor with ankylosing spondylitis or in good health (not recorded which).

The J gene is TRBJ2-1, the V gene TRBV20-1; 10 bases agree with TRBD2. The ends lost 0 bases at V and 0 bases at J; junction bases unmatched: 5. Germline V gene data show CDR1 as DFQATT and CDR2 as SNEGSKA (reference sequence). The CDR3 extends over 17 amino acids. CDR3 in DNA: TGCAGTGCTAGAGATGCAGGGACTAGCGTCTCCTACAATGAGCAGTTCTTC. Its protein is CSARDAGTSVSYNEQFF.

This clonotype was detected ten times or more. V gene TRBV15 combines with J gene TRBJ2-1, with TRBD2 identical over 14 bases. Germline V CDR1 and CDR2: LNHNV, YYDKDF (reference sequence). V was clipped by 0 bases and J by 4 bases; unmatched bases: 5. CDR3 size: 18 residues. The CDR3 region is CATSRDTGLAGGYNEQFF. CDR3 DNA: TGTGCCACCAGCAGAGACACAGGACTAGCGGGAGGATACAATGAGCAGTTCTTC. Together with reference TRBV15 and TRBJ2-1, the CDR3 gives the full variable domain: DAMVIQNPRYQVTQFGKPVTLSCSQTLNHNVMYWYQQKSSQAPKLLFHYYDKDFNNEADTPDNFQSRRPNTSFCFLDIRSPGLGDTAMYLCATSRDTGLAGGYNEQFFGPGTRLTVL.

V and J are TRBV4-2 and TRBJ1-6; 8 bases are a match to TRBD1. Looked up from germline, CDR1 is LGHNA and CDR2 is YNFKEQ. This CDR3 is built from 15 residues. V shed 4 bases, J shed 7 bases, and the junction held 6 bases outside the gene matches. The CDR3 region has the DNA TGTGCCAGCAGCCGAACAGGGGGGGTGAATTCACCCCTCCACTTT. Its protein is CASSRTGGVNSPLHF.

This rearrangement joins TRBV19 to TRBJ2-1; 9 nucleotides align to TRBD1. Germline V gene data show CDR1 as LNHDA and CDR2 as SQIVND (reference sequence). The V and J ends lost 8 bases and 6 bases, in that order; junction bases with no gene match: 11. There are 15 residues in the CDR3. Here the CDR3 DNA reads TGTGCCAGTCGGACAGGGGAAAGACCCAGCAATGAGCAGTTCTTC. Encoded protein: CASRTGERPSNEQFF. Based on the CDR3 plus reference TRBV19 and TRBJ2-1, the full variable domain is DGGITQSPKYLFRKEGQNVTLSCEQNLNHDAMYWYRQDPGQGLRLIYYSQIVNDFQKGDIAEGYSVSREKKESFPLTVTSAQKNPTAFYLCASRTGERPSNEQFFGPGTRLTVL.

This clonotype occurred many times. This chain links TRBV12-3 or TRBV12-4 with TRBJ2-7; D is possibly TRBD2 (5 bases). With 6 bases removed from V and 4 bases from J, the gap between germline ends came to 19 bases. The CDR3 has 15 residues. The CDR3 DNA sequence: TGTGCCAGCAGCGACTATCCTCCCGAGCCGTACGAGCAGTACTTC. Protein sequence: CASSDYPPEPYEQYF.

This clonotype was observed at least ten times. This chain uses TRBV20-1 with TRBJ2-7; possible D gene TRBD2, 5 bases. The germline V and J ends were trimmed by 0 bases and 7 bases, with 16 bases remaining between them. The germline CDR1 and CDR2 sequences are DFQATT and SNEGSKA (reference sequence). The length of the CDR3 is 14 residues. The CDR3 here is CSARDPRVLGEQYF. CDR3 nucleotide sequence: TGCAGTGCTAGAGATCCGAGGGTTTTGGGAGAGCAGTACTTC.

In this sample, this clonotype turned up many times. V is TRBV20-1 and J is TRBJ1-5; 8 nucleotides align to TRBD1. CDR1 DFQATT and CDR2 SNEGSKA come from the germline V gene (reference sequence). CDR3 length equals 16 residues. Trimming removed 2 bases from V and 9 bases from J; junction bases left unmatched: 15. The CDR3 DNA is TGCAGTGCTAGATCGGGCCTCGACAGGGGAGGGAGGCCCCAGCATTTT. Residues: CSARSGLDRGGRPQHF.

This clonotype was observed a few times. V is TRBV20-1 and J is TRBJ2-7; the match to TRBD1 covers 9 bases. The length of the CDR3 is 12 residues. Losses at the gene ends were 5 bases for V and 3 bases for J; bases not matched to a gene: 2. Germline V gene sequence: CDR1 DFQATT, CDR2 SNEGSKA (reference sequence). The CDR3 loop is CSAETGGYEQYF. DNA for the CDR3: TGCAGTGCTGAGACAGGGGGCTACGAGCAGTACTTC.

This clonotype appeared a few times. V and J are TRBV29-1 and TRBJ2-7; the D gene could be TRBD1 or TRBD2 (5 bases each). Germline V CDR1 and CDR2: SQVTM, ANQGSEA. V was shortened by 4 bases and J by 3 bases, with 19 bases between the two germline ends. This CDR3 is built from 15 residues. CDR3 DNA: TGCAGCGTTGTTAGTTTGAGGGGCTCCAACTACGAGCAGTACTTC. Translation gives CSVVSLRGSNYEQYF.

This clonotype was observed at least ten times. This sequence joins TRBV12-3 or TRBV12-4 and TRBJ1-5, with 7 nucleotides matching TRBD1. Trimming cost V 8 bases and J 3 bases; bases outside gene matches: 4. The CDR3 loop spans 13 amino acids. CDR3 sequence reads: CASAKGANQPQHF. The CDR3 nucleotides are TGTGCCAGCGCGAAGGGGGCCAATCAGCCCCAGCATTTT.

This clonotype was counted many times. The chain carries TRBV27 and TRBJ2-7; the match to TRBD2 covers 10 bases. V was clipped by 6 bases and J by 7 bases; unmatched bases: 9. Germline CDR1 is MNHEY and CDR2 is SMNVEV (reference sequence). The CDR3 totals 14 residues. As DNA, the CDR3 is TGTGCCAGCAGCTCTCTAGCGGGAGAGGCTGAGCAGTACTTC. Translated, it gives CASSSLAGEAEQYF.

This clonotype has a count of ten or more. This chain links TRBV3-1 with TRBJ1-2, with D possibly matching TRBD1 (5 bases). Germline assignment: CDR1 LGHDT and CDR2 YNNKEL (reference sequence). V lost 1 base, J lost 4 bases, and 7 bases lay in between. This CDR3 region has 13 residues. CDR3 residues: CASSQGRAYGYTF. The CDR3 DNA sequence: TGTGCCAGCAGCCAAGGCAGGGCCTATGGCTACACCTTC. Supplemented by reference TRBV3-1 and TRBJ1-2, the full variable domain reads DTAVSQTPKYLVTQMGNDKSIKCEQNLGHDTMYWYKQDSKKFLKIMFSYNNKELIINETVPNRFSPKSPDKAHLNLHINSLELGDSAVYFCASSQGRAYGYTFGSGTRLTVV.

This clonotype appeared many times. This chain joins TRBV12-3 or TRBV12-4 and TRBJ2-3, with unresolved D. The CDR3 extends over 15 amino acids. V dropped 2 bases and J dropped 5 bases, with 14 bases sitting between them. In DNA form, the CDR3 reads TGTGCCAGCAGTTTACTGGGCAGTCCACAAGATACGCAGTATTTT. This sequence encodes CASSLLGSPQDTQYF.

This clonotype was picked up many times. This chain uses TRBV4-1 with TRBJ2-3, with unresolved D. The CDR3 has 17 amino acids. The V and J ends lost 1 base and 2 bases respectively, with 16 bases between them. Germline V gives CDR1 MGHRA, CDR2 YSYEKL. The CDR3 DNA follows: TGCGCCAGCAGCCAAGGTAACACGGGCACCAACACAGATACGCAGTATTTT. It specifies CASSQGNTGTNTDTQYF.

This clonotype has at least ten counts. This chain joins TRBV29-1 and TRBJ2-3; D ambiguous. The germline V gene encodes CDR1 SQVTM and CDR2 ANQGSEA. The CDR3 is 12 amino acids. V lost 7 bases, J lost 3 bases, and 11 bases lay in between. The DNA of the CDR3 is TGCAGCGCATTTACCGGGACAGATACGCAGTATTTT. This sequence encodes CSAFTGTDTQYF.

The rearrangement links TRBV20-1 to TRBJ2-1, with 14 bases matching TRBD2. The CDR3 runs to 18 residues. Germline CDR1 DFQATT, CDR2 SNEGSKA (reference sequence). Trimming took 3 bases from V and 7 from J; bases not matched to a gene: 14. CDR3 sequence: CSASSGTSGRADGNEQFF. The CDR3, as DNA: TGCAGTGCTAGTTCCGGGACTAGCGGGAGAGCCGATGGGAATGAGCAGTTCTTC.

The table lists this clonotype with many counts. The rearrangement joins TRBV29-1 to TRBJ2-5; D is uncertain. The ends were cut back, 4 bases at V and 2 bases at J, with 11 bases in the middle. The germline gives CDR1 SQVTM, CDR2 ANQGSEA. This CDR3 is 13 amino acids long. Here the CDR3 DNA reads TGCAGCGTTGGTAAGGTACAGCAAGAGACCCAGTACTTC. Translated, it gives CSVGKVQQETQYF.

The table lists this clonotype with many counts. The rearrangement links TRBV29-1 to TRBJ2-3; 8 bases line up with TRBD2. CDR1 and CDR2 from the germline V gene are SQVTM and ANQGSEA. V lost 4 bases, J lost 4 bases, and 7 bases stayed unmatched. CDR3 length: 14 amino acids. The CDR3 loop is CSVASGRSADTQYF. The CDR3 coding sequence is TGCAGCGTTGCGAGCGGGAGAAGCGCAGATACGCAGTATTTT.

A few counts support this clonotype. This rearrangement joins TRBV7-2 to TRBJ2-3; D is ambiguous. The V end was cut by 5 bases, the J end by 3 bases, with 18 bases between. CDR1 SGHTA and CDR2 FQGNSA come from the germline V gene. CDR3 size: 16 residues. The CDR3 reads CASSRTGPVRTDTQYF. The DNA for the CDR3 is TGTGCCAGCAGCCGTACCGGGCCGGTCAGAACAGATACGCAGTATTTT.

This clonotype occurred a few times. This chain connects TRBV6-1 to TRBJ2-1; the match to TRBD2 covers 10 bases. V lost 10 bases, J lost 7 bases, and 10 bases stayed unmatched. CDR3 length: 14 residues. Germline V gene sequence: CDR1 MNHNS, CDR2 SASEGT. Here the CDR3 reads CATTRSGRSNEQFF. The CDR3, as DNA: TGTGCCACCACGCGTAGCGGGAGGTCAAATGAGCAGTTCTTC.

The chain employs TRBV20-1 and TRBJ2-7; a weak D match, TRBD2 (6 bases). V was trimmed by 6 bases and J by 3 bases, leaving 18 bases between them. From germline, CDR1 is DFQATT and CDR2 SNEGSKA (reference sequence). This CDR3 contains 14 residues. The CDR3 here is CSAPEGRRYYEQYF. Here the CDR3 DNA reads TGCAGTGCCCCCGAGGGGAGGCGCTACTACGAGCAGTACTTC.

The chain is built from TRBV27 and TRBJ2-1; 9 nucleotides agree with TRBD2. Germline V gives CDR1 MNHEY, CDR2 SMNVEV (reference sequence). The CDR3 covers 15 residues. Trimming at V came to 6 bases and at J to 5 bases, leaving 8 bases not matched to a gene. In DNA form, the CDR3 reads TGTGCCAGCAGACGGGCGGGAGGGCCCCACAATGAGCAGTTCTTC. It yields the protein CASRRAGGPHNEQFF.

This clonotype came up many times. The V gene is TRBV4-2, the J gene TRBJ2-7; the match to TRBD2 covers 10 bases. This CDR3 has 16 residues. The trim removed 0 bases at V and 2 bases at J, leaving 4 bases unmatched. Germline V CDR1 and CDR2: LGHNA, YNFKEQ. This chain's CDR3 is CASSQDRAGGTYEQYF. In DNA, the CDR3 is TGTGCCAGCAGCCAAGATCGAGCGGGAGGGACCTACGAGCAGTACTTC.

This chain links TRBV20-1 with TRBJ2-2; TRBD2 aligns across 8 bases. This CDR3 spans 16 amino acids. Germline CDR1 DFQATT, CDR2 SNEGSKA (reference sequence). Trimming took 0 bases from V and 4 from J; bases not matched to a gene: 7. The CDR3, as DNA: TGCAGTGCTAGAGATCAAAGCGGGAGAGTCACCGGGGAGCTGTTTTTT. This codes for CSARDQSGRVTGELFF.

This chain connects TRBV7-8 to TRBJ2-1, with TRBD2 identical over 12 bases. Per the germline V gene, CDR1 is SGHVS and CDR2 is FQNEAQ. There are 15 residues in the CDR3. The J segment lost 7 bases and the V segment lost 3 bases, leaving 4 bases of the junction unmatched. The CDR3 DNA sequence: TGTGCCAGCAGCTTCGGGACTAGCGGGTTTAATGAGCAGTTCTTC. Translated, it gives CASSFGTSGFNEQFF.

Notes on this clonotype: This sequence may be a read error, since a much larger clone differs from it by one base. J is TRBJ2-1 and V is TRBV7-2; 11 bases are a match to TRBD1. This CDR3 spans 15 amino acids. Germline loops: CDR1 SGHTA, CDR2 FQGNSA. CDR3 residues: CASSPGQGAFNKQFF. CDR3 DNA sequence: TGTGCCAGCAGCCCCGGACAGGGGGCGTTCAATAAGCAGTTCTTC. The complete variable domain, with remaining parts taken from reference TRBV7-2 and TRBJ2-1, reads GAGVSQSPSNKVTEKGKDVELRCDPISGHTALYWYRQSLGQGLEFLIYFQGNSAPDKSGLPSDRFSAERTGGSVSTLTIQRTQQEDSAVYLCASSPGQGAFNKQFFGPGTRLTVL.

This clonotype was observed at least ten times. This rearrangement joins TRBV5-1 to TRBJ1-2; 7 nucleotides line up with TRBD1. Germline loops: CDR1 SGHRS, CDR2 YFSETQ. The V gene end was trimmed by 6 bases and the J gene end by 3 bases; junction bases not matched to a gene: 8. The CDR3 contains 14 residues. CDR3 loop: CASTPTTGDYGYTF. DNA of the CDR3: TGCGCCAGCACACCGACCACAGGGGACTATGGCTACACCTTC.

This clonotype was recorded many times. The J gene is TRBJ2-7, the V gene TRBV21-1. TRBV21-1 is marked as a pseudogene. The CDR3 consists of 12 residues. CDR3 loop: CASTKTPNEQYF. DNA of the CDR3: TGTGCCAGCACCAAGACTCCCAACGAGCAGTACTTC.

The rearrangement joins TRBV29-1 to TRBJ2-1, with 9 bases that match TRBD2. The germline V gene has CDR1 SQVTM and CDR2 ANQGSEA. V dropped 5 bases and J dropped 7; count of bases not matched to a gene: 6. The CDR3 has 13 residues. The CDR3 DNA is TGCAGCGTTCGTAGCGGGGGTGGGAATGAGCAGTTCTTC. Its translation is CSVRSGGGNEQFF.

Ten or more counts support this clonotype. V and J are TRBV4-3 and TRBJ2-3; D possibly corresponds to TRBD2 (6 bases). The CDR3 has 17 residues. Trimming shortened V by 0 bases and J by 4 bases, and 17 bases separated the two germline ends. Per the germline V gene, CDR1 is LGHNA and CDR2 is YSLEER. CDR3 bases: TGCGCCAGCAGCCAAGATGGGCCTGGAGGGGCAGCAGATACGCAGTATTTT. Its protein is CASSQDGPGGAADTQYF.